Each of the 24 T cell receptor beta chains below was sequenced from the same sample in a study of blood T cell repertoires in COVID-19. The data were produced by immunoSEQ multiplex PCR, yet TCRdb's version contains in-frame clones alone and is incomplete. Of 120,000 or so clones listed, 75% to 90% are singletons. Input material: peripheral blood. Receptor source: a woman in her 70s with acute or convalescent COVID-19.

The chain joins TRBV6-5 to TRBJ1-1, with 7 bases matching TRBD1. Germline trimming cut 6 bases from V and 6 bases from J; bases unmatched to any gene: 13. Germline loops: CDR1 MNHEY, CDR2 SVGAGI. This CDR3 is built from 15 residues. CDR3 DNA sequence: TGTGCCAGCAGGCTTTCCCCCGGGACAGCGTCTGAAGCTTTCTTT. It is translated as CASRLSPGTASEAFF.

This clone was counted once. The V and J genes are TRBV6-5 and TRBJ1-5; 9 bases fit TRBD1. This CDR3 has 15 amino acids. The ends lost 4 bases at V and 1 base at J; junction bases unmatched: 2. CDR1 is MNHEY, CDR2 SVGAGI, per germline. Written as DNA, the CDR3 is TGTGCCAGCAGTTGGACAGGGGTAAGCAATCAGCCCCAGCATTTT. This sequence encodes CASSWTGVSNQPQHF.

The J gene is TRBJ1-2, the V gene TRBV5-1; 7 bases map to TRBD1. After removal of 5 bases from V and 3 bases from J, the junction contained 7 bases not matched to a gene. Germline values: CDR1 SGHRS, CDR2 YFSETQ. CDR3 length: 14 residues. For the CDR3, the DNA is TGCGCCAGCAGAACCGACAGGGCGGACTATGGCTACACCTTC. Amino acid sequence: CASRTDRADYGYTF.

The CDR3 sequence is CASSSLGVAGGLETQYF. For the CDR3, the DNA is TGTGCCAGCAGTTCCCTCGGGGTAGCGGGGGGTCTGGAGACCCAGTACTTC. The rearrangement uses TRBV2 and TRBJ2-5; 10 bases are shared with TRBD2. Trimming at V came to 5 bases and at J to 5 bases, leaving 14 bases not matched to a gene. Germline CDR1 SNHLY, CDR2 FYNNEI. The CDR3 is made up of 17 amino acids.

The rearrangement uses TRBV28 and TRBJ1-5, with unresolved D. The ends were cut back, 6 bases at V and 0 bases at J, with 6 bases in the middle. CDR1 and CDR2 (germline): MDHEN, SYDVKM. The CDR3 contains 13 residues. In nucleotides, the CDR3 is TGTGCCAGCAGGGAGGATAGCAATCAGCCCCAGCATTTT. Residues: CASREDSNQPQHF.

This chain's CDR3 is CASSGQGDRGYTF. In DNA form, the CDR3 reads TGTGCCAGCAGTGGACAGGGGGATCGTGGCTACACCTTC. The chain combines TRBV25-1 with TRBJ1-2; 9 nucleotides agree with TRBD1. Germline V lookup: CDR1 MGHDK, CDR2 SYGVNS. J lost 7 bases, V lost 4 bases, and 4 bases had no gene match. The CDR3 runs 13 residues.

The CDR3 is CASSQVGGTYEQYF. The DNA of the CDR3 is TGCGCCAGCAGCCAAGTGGGGGGAACCTACGAGCAGTACTTC. The J gene is TRBJ2-7, the V gene TRBV4-1, with TRBD2 as a possible D gene (6 bases). Germline V lookup: CDR1 MGHRA, CDR2 YSYEKL. Trimming took off 1 base at V and 2 bases at J, with 9 bases between the two ends. The CDR3 is made up of 14 amino acids.

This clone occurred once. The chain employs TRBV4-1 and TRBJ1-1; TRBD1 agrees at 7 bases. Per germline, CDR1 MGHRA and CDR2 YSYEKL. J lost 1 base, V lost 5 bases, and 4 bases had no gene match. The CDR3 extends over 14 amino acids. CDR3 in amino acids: CASSTRTGNTEAFF. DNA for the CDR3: TGCGCCAGCAGCACACGGACAGGGAACACTGAAGCTTTCTTT.

Written as DNA, the CDR3 is TGTGCCAGCAGATTCCCGGGATACAATGAGCAGTTCTTC. Amino acids: CASRFPGYNEQFF. The chain combines TRBV6-5 with TRBJ2-1; D is perhaps TRBD2 (5 bases). The CDR3 spans 13 residues. V was cut by 6 bases and J by 4 bases, with 10 bases left in between. CDR1 and CDR2 (germline): MNHEY, SVGAGI.

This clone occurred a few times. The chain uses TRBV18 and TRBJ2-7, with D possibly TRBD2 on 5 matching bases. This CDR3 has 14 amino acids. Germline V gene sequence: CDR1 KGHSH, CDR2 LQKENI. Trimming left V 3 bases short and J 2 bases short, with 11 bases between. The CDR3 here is CASSPDTEAYEQYF. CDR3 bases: TGTGCCAGCTCACCCGACACGGAGGCCTACGAGCAGTACTTC. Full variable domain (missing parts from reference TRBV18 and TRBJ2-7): NAGVMQNPRHLVRRRGQEARLRCSPMKGHSHVYWYRQLPEEGLKFMVYLQKENIIDESGMPKERFSAEFPKEGPSILRIQQVVRGDSAAYFCASSPDTEAYEQYFGPGTRLTVT.

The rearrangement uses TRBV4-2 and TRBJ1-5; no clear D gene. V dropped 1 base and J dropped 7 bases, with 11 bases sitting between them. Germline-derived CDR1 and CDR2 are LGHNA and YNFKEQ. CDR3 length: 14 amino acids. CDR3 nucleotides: TGTGCCAGCAGCCAAGTAAGTCCGGGGCAGCCCCAGCATTTT. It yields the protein CASSQVSPGQPQHF.

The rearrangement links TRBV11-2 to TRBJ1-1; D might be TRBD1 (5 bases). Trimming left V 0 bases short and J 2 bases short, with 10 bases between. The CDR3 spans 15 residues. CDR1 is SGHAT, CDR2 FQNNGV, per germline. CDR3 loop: CASSLDLTANTEAFF. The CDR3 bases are TGTGCCAGCAGCTTAGACCTGACAGCTAACACTGAAGCTTTCTTT.

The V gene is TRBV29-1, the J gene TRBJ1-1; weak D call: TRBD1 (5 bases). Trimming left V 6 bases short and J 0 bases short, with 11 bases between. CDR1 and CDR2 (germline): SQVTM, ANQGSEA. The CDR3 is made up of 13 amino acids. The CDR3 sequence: CSVVRQMNTEAFF. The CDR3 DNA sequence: TGCAGCGTGGTTAGACAGATGAACACTGAAGCTTTCTTT.

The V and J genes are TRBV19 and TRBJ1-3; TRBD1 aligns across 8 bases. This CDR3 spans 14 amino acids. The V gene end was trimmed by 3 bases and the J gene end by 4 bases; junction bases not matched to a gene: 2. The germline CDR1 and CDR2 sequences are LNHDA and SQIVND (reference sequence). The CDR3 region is CASSIGQGGNTIYF. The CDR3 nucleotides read TGTGCCAGTAGTATCGGACAGGGAGGAAACACCATATATTTT.

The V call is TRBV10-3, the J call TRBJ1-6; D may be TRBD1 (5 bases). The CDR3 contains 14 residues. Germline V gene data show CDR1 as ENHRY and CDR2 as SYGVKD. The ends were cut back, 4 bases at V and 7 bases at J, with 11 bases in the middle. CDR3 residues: CAISVAGTNSPLHF. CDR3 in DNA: TGTGCCATCAGTGTTGCGGGGACCAATTCACCCCTCCACTTT.

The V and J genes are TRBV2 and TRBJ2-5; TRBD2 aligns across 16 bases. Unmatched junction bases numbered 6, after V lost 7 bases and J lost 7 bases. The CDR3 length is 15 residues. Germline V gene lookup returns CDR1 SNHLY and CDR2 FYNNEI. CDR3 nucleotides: TGTGCCAGCATCCCAGGGACTAGCGGGGGGGTGACCCAGTACTTC. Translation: CASIPGTSGGVTQYF.

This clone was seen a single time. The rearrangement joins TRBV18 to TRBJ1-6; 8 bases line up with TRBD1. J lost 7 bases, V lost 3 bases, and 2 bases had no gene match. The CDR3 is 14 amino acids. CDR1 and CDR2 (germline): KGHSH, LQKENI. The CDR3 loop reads CASSPRTGNSPLHF. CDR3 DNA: TGTGCCAGCTCACCGAGGACAGGGAATTCACCCCTCCACTTT.

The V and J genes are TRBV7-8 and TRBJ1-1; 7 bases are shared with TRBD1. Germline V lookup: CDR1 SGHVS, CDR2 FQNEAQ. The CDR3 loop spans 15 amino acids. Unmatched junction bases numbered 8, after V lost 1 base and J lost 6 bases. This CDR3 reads CASSLDQRGQSEAFF. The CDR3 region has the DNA TGTGCCAGCAGCTTAGATCAAAGGGGACAGTCTGAAGCTTTCTTT.

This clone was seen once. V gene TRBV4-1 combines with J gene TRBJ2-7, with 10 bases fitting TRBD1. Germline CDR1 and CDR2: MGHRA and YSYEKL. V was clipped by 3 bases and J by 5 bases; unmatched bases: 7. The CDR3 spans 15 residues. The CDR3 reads CASSHARDRGNEQYF. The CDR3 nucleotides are TGCGCCAGCAGCCACGCCCGGGACAGGGGAAACGAGCAGTACTTC.

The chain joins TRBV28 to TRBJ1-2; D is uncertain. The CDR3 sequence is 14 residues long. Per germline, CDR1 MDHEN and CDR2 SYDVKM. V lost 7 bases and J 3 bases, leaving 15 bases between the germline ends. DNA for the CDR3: TGTGCCAGCACCTCCCGACTCGTGTACTATGGCTACACCTTC. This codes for CASTSRLVYYGYTF.

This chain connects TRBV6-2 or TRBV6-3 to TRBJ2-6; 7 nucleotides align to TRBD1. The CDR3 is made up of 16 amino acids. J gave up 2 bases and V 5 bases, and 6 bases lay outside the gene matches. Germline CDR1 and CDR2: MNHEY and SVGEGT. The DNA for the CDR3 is TGTGCCAGCAGTCCAGACAGGGCCCCTGGGGCCAACGTCCTGACTTTC. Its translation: CASSPDRAPGANVLTF.

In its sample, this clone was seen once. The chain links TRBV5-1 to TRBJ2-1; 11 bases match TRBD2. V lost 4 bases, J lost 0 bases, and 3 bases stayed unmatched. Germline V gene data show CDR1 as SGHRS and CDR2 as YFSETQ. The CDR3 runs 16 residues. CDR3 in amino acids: CASSQLAGDSYNEQFF. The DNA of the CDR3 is TGCGCCAGCAGCCAACTAGCGGGGGACTCCTACAATGAGCAGTTCTTC.

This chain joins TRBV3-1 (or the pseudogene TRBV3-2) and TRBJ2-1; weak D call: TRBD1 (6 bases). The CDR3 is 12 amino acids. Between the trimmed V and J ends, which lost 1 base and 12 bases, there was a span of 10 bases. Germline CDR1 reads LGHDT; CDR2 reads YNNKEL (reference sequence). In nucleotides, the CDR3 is TGTGCCAGCAGCCAAGTGACAGGTGGGCAGTTCTTC. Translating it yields CASSQVTGGQFF.

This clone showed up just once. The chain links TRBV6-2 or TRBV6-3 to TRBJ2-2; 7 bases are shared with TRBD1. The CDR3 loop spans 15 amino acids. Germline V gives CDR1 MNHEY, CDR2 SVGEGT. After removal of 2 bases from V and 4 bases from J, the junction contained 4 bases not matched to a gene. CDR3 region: CASSYGTAGTGELFF. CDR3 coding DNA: TGTGCCAGCAGTTACGGGACAGCCGGCACCGGGGAGCTGTTTTTT.